This T cell receptor (beta chain) derives from a study of T cells in Graves' hyperthyroidism and ophthalmopathy. Uncontrolled infection, other autoimmune disease, pregnancy or lactation excluded patients. Study outcomes and limitations: Separation of ophthalmopathy from stable hyperthyroidism was achieved by a 13 V-J model.

Germline V CDR1 and CDR2: MDHEN, SYDVKM. The trim removed 4 bases at V and 9 bases at J, leaving 3 bases unmatched. The CDR3 totals 12 residues. About this clonotype itself: Antigen: not known.

RNA transcripts served as the template for amplifying TCR beta CDR3 regions. Initially, a first-round RT-PCR of the TCR CDR3 employed the HTBI primer set. A single record per CDR3 protein comes from TCRdb applying MiXCR to the multiplex PCR reads. The sample holds roughly 700,000 distinct CDR3 sequences, approximately 15% seen once. The source material was blood. The receptor was derived from a man aged 50 to 59 with Graves' hyperthyroidism. The genes are TRBV28 and TRBJ1-5, with 7 bases aligning to TRBD1. As DNA, the CDR3 is TGTGCCAGCAGTTCACAGGGGAGGCCCCAGCATTTT. Translated, it gives CASSSQGRPQHF.